This T cell receptor (beta chain) was found in a study of PD-1 blockade in classical Hodgkin lymphoma. Regarding the study as a whole: Why the repertoires differ is still unclear, perhaps disease activity or prior therapy. While CD8+ TCR diversity did not rise significantly by C4D1, CD4+ TCR diversity did. It was among complete responders that baseline diversity resembled that of newly diagnosed patients. Newly diagnosed patients reportedly trailed healthy donors in baseline TCR diversity.

Looked up from germline, CDR1 is MRHNA and CDR2 is SNTAGT. V was shortened by 4 bases and J by 0 bases, with 10 bases between the two germline ends. The CDR3 consists of 16 residues. Data came from immunoSEQ multiplex PCR; TCRdb stores just in-frame clones and leaves some out. The sample records 45,000 to 65,000 clones, 73% being singletons. Every patient had relapsed following autologous stem cell transplantation, and cohorts differed in brentuximab vedotin exposure. This clone was counted once. Its target is not known. The chain is built from TRBV6-4 and TRBJ2-6; tentatively, D is TRBD1 or TRBD2 (5 bases each). Material: peripheral blood mononuclear cells (PBMCs), obtained before the second cycle of nivolumab. The sequence came from a human donor with classical Hodgkin lymphoma. The CDR3 region is CASSGDGTSGANVLTF. CDR3 nucleotides: TGTGCCAGCAGTGGGGACGGTACCTCTGGGGCCAACGTCCTGACTTTC.